This TCR beta chain appears in the sequencing data of a study of blood T cells in healthy people across ages. A second about 7 to 11 cycle PCR used barcoded and J-beta primers. TCRdb fed the 5' RACE reads into MiXCR, producing one record per CDR3 protein. Seen here are 780,000 or so distinct CDR3 sequences, just under 25% observed once, and the top ten hold under 4.5%. The CDR3 has 14 residues. Germline V gene data show CDR1 as LNHDA and CDR2 as SQIVND (reference sequence). Study-wide results and limits: Not knowing donor CMV status may have confounded expanded clonotype changes. Age showed a roughly linear inverse relationship with TCR beta diversity per million T cells.

This clonotype occurred a few times. Its antigen is undetermined. A junction boundary mismatches the germline segment, possibly from a read error. The same sample was also used in a study of T cells of mothers and their children. Turning to that study: The study obtained over 8 million TCR beta CDR3 reads per mother and about 3 million per child.

This clonotype was sampled from a boy between 5 and 17 years old in good health. Sequenced material: blood. V usage is TRBV19 and J usage is TRBJ2-5; tentatively, D is TRBD1 or TRBD2 (5 bases each). CDR3 nucleotides: TGTGCCAGTAGGCCTGGGGGTGGCCGAGAGACCCGGTACTTC. This translates into CASRPGGGRETRYF.